These 5 T cell receptor beta chains were sequenced from one sample in a study of T cells in Graves' hyperthyroidism and ophthalmopathy. RNA transcripts served as the template for amplifying TCR beta CDR3 regions. TCR CDR3 regions were first amplified by RT-PCR with HTBI primers. TCRdb recomputed calls from the multiplex PCR reads with MiXCR, one row per CDR3 protein. The sample has 370,000 or so distinct CDR3 sequences, around 14% seen once; the top ten hold 25% to 35%. The sample comprised blood. These receptors all come from a woman younger than 35 with Graves' hyperthyroidism that later progressed to Graves' ophthalmopathy.

The genes are TRBV2 and TRBJ2-5; tentatively, D is TRBD2 (6 bases). CDR1 is SNHLY, CDR2 FYNNEI, per germline. Trimming removed 8 bases at V and 8 bases at J, with 15 bases between. The length of the CDR3 is 12 residues. CDR3 region: CASFLGGSTQYF. CDR3 DNA: TGTGCCAGCTTCCTTGGGGGGAGTACCCAGTACTTC.

On this clonotype itself: The junction and the germline gene differ at one end; a read error may be behind it. The chain is built from TRBV20-1 and TRBJ2-1; 11 bases are shared with TRBD2. CDR3 length: 14 amino acids. Per the germline V gene, CDR1 is DFQATT and CDR2 is SNEGSKA (reference sequence). The CDR3: CSAIRTSGYNGQFF. CDR3 sequence (DNA): TGCAGTGCTATTCGGACTAGCGGGTACAATGGGCAGTTCTTC.

Notes on this clonotype: This could be a read error, since a much larger clone is one nucleotide away. The chain employs TRBV2 and TRBJ1-2, with 10 bases that match TRBD1. This CDR3 spans 14 amino acids. In germline, CDR1 is SNHLY, CDR2 FYNNEI. Here the CDR3 reads CTSAGTGDGSGYTF. The CDR3 nucleotides are TGTACCAGTGCCGGGACAGGGGACGGGTCTGGCTACACCTTC.

This clonotype has a count of ten or more. The rearrangement joins TRBV2 to TRBJ1-1; D is perhaps TRBD1 (5 bases). Germline V gene sequence: CDR1 SNHLY, CDR2 FYNNEI. This CDR3 comprises 15 residues. Trimming pared 3 bases from V and 1 base from J, leaving 12 bases between. The CDR3 nucleotides are TGTGCCAGCAGTGACCCTTCAACAGGGAACACTGAAGCTTTCTTT. It is translated as CASSDPSTGNTEAFF.

This clonotype has only a few counts. CDR3 bases: TGTGCCAGTAGTATGGGTGGGGGCCATCGTGAAAAACTGTTTTTT. This translates into CASSMGGGHREKLFF. V gene TRBV19 combines with J gene TRBJ1-4, with a possible D match to TRBD1 (6 bases). The CDR3 spans 15 residues. With 3 bases removed from V and 7 bases from J, the gap between germline ends came to 15 bases. In germline, CDR1 is LNHDA, CDR2 SQIVND (reference sequence).